A selection of T cell receptor beta chains follows, all from one sample in a study of OX40 agonist ivuxolimab in advanced cancers. The repertoire was sequenced with immunoSEQ multiplex PCR; TCRdb's copy has only in-frame clones and lacks some. The table has 79,000 or so clones, about 90% seen once. The starting material was CD4+ or CD8+ T cells sorted from blood, obtained in a trial of the OX40 agonist ivuxolimab. These receptors all come from an adult with an advanced solid tumor such as melanoma, head and neck, liver or kidney cancer. The CDR3 runs from the conserved cysteine through the conserved F or W. D genes are given only for firm matches. A clone size is listed for some rows: how often the clone was seen (once, few, many), or a class if it is expanded.

V gene	clone size	D gene	J gene	CDR3 protein	CDR3 DNA
TRBV19	.	.	TRBJ2-6	CASLGFSGANVLTF	TGTGCCAGCCTCGGTTTCTCTGGGGCCAACGTCCTGACTTTC
TRBV6-1	.	.	TRBJ2-6	CASSEFAGANVLTF	TGTGCCAGCAGTGAATTTGCAGGGGCCAACGTCCTGACTTTC
TRBV5-1	.	TRBD1	TRBJ2-5	CASSLVGQGGETQYF	TGCGCCAGCAGCTTGGTGGGACAGGGAGGAGAGACCCAGTACTTC
TRBV7-7	few	TRBD2	TRBJ2-5	CASSFGGGYQETQYF	TGTGCTAGCAGCTTTGGGGGGGGGTACCAAGAGACCCAGTACTTC
TRBV5-1	.	TRBD2	TRBJ2-3	CASSLTGTSGTRTDTQYF	TGCGCCAGCAGCTTGACCGGGACTAGCGGGACTCGCACAGATACGCAGTATTTT
TRBV9	.	TRBD2	TRBJ2-7	CASSVADSGPSYEQYF	TGTGCCAGCAGCGTAGCAGATAGCGGGCCCTCCTACGAGCAGTACTTC
TRBV4-2	.	.	TRBJ1-2	CASSQDRAVNYGYTF	TGTGCCAGCAGCCAAGATCGAGCGGTAAACTATGGCTACACCTTC
TRBV28	.	.	TRBJ1-3	CASSQTGSGNTIYF	TGTGCCAGCAGCCAAACAGGGTCTGGAAACACCATATATTTT
TRBV28	.	.	TRBJ1-1	CASSLSGLGNTEAFF	TGTGCCAGCAGTTTAAGCGGGTTGGGGAACACTGAAGCTTTCTTT
TRBV29-1	.	.	TRBJ2-1	CSVGADSYNEQFF	TGCAGCGTTGGGGCAGACTCCTACAATGAGCAGTTCTTC
TRBV27	.	TRBD2	TRBJ2-5	CASSSGLAGGAQYF	TGTGCCAGCAGTAGCGGACTAGCGGGAGGGGCCCAGTACTTC
TRBV5-1	.	.	TRBJ2-2	CASSFGAVGELFF	TGCGCCAGCAGCTTCGGGGCGGTCGGGGAGCTGTTTTTT
TRBV9	.	.	TRBJ2-3	CASSLGSTPDTQYF	TGTGCCAGCAGCCTCGGGAGCACGCCAGATACGCAGTATTTT
TRBV6-1	.	TRBD1	TRBJ1-3	CASIPGTGDGNTIYF	TGTGCCAGCATCCCGGGGACAGGGGACGGAAACACCATATATTTT
TRBV30	.	.	TRBJ2-7	CAWSVRYEQYF	TGTGCCTGGAGTGTACGGTACGAGCAGTACTTC
TRBV28	few	.	TRBJ2-7	CASRQGGSSYEQYF	TGTGCCAGCAGACAGGGAGGGAGCTCCTACGAGCAGTACTTC
TRBV28	.	.	TRBJ2-2	CASSFLSLRLTGELFF	TGTGCCAGCAGTTTCCTCTCTCTGCGGCTCACCGGGGAGCTGTTTTTT
TRBV11-2	.	.	TRBJ2-5	CASSLALTGNRETQYF	TGTGCCAGCAGCTTAGCCCTAACAGGGAATCGAGAGACCCAGTACTTC
TRBV6-4	.	.	TRBJ2-7	CASSDSKQEPASVVCIGLYEQYF	TGTGCCAGCAGTGACTCGAAACAGGAACCCGCATCCGTGGTGTGTATCGGCCTATACGAGCAGTACTTC
TRBV7-6	.	.	TRBJ2-2	CASSLIRQAGELFF	TGTGCCAGCAGCTTAATCCGACAGGCCGGGGAGCTGTTTTTT
TRBV27	.	.	TRBJ2-1	CASRSGGSGEQFF	TGTGCCAGCAGATCCGGGGGAAGCGGTGAGCAGTTCTTC
TRBV6-5	.	.	TRBJ1-1	CASSNAGRLEAFF	TGTGCCAGCAGCAACGCTGGCAGACTTGAAGCTTTCTTT
TRBV7-2	.	.	TRBJ2-2	CASRLGSSNTGELFF	TGTGCCAGCAGGTTGGGGTCTTCGAACACCGGGGAGCTGTTTTTT
TRBV30	.	.	TRBJ2-3	CAWKKASGTDTQYF	TGTGCCTGGAAAAAAGCTAGCGGCACAGATACGCAGTATTTT
TRBV7-2	.	TRBD1	TRBJ2-5	CASSLIGQASRETQYF	TGTGCCAGCAGCTTAATAGGACAGGCCTCTCGGGAGACCCAGTACTTC
TRBV19	.	.	TRBJ2-5	CASSEIAEETQYF	TGTGCCAGTAGTGAGATAGCGGAAGAGACCCAGTACTTC
TRBV6-6	.	.	TRBJ1-1	CASSYSRENTEAFF	TGTGCCAGCAGTTACTCGAGGGAGAACACTGAAGCTTTCTTT
TRBV14	.	.	TRBJ2-7	CASSHAQEQYF	TGTGCCAGCAGCCACGCCCAGGAGCAGTACTTC
TRBV29-1	.	.	TRBJ2-4	CSVQTIAKNIQYF	TGCAGCGTCCAGACCATAGCCAAAAACATTCAGTACTTC
TRBV7-7	.	TRBD2	TRBJ2-1	CASSLVTSGRDYNEQFF	TGTGCTAGCAGCTTAGTCACTAGCGGGAGGGATTACAATGAGCAGTTCTTC
TRBV7-2	.	.	TRBJ2-4	CASSLSPHQDIQYF	TGTGCCAGCAGCTTAAGCCCGCATCAGGACATTCAGTACTTC
TRBV2	.	.	TRBJ1-4	CASSRQRVNEKLFF	TGTGCCAGCAGTAGACAGAGAGTTAATGAAAAACTGTTTTTT
TRBV28	.	TRBD2	TRBJ2-7	CASSLLAGAGEQYF	TGTGCCAGCAGTCTACTAGCGGGAGCTGGCGAGCAGTACTTC
TRBV10-3	.	TRBD1	TRBJ1-2	CAIYNTGASNYGYTF	TGTGCCATCTATAACACAGGGGCCAGTAACTATGGCTACACCTTC
TRBV7-9	few	TRBD1	TRBJ2-2	CASSPIGQGASGELFF	TGTGCCAGCAGCCCAATAGGACAGGGGGCGTCCGGGGAGCTGTTTTTT
TRBV7-7	.	TRBD2	TRBJ2-1	CASSPGTSGTEQFF	TGTGCTAGCAGCCCGGGGACTAGCGGGACTGAGCAGTTCTTC
TRBV7-2	.	TRBD2	TRBJ2-7	CASSLRTSGRVEQYF	TGTGCCAGCAGCCTAAGGACTAGCGGGAGGGTAGAGCAGTACTTC
TRBV11-3	.	.	TRBJ2-3	CASSSLPSPTDTQYF	TGTGCCAGCAGCTCCCTACCGTCCCCCACAGATACGCAGTATTTT
TRBV19	.	TRBD2	TRBJ2-1	CASSISSWRTSGSGNEQFF	TGTGCCAGTAGTATTTCGTCTTGGCGGACTAGCGGGAGTGGCAATGAGCAGTTCTTC
TRBV4-3	.	.	TRBJ2-3	CASSQQGGPDTQYF	TGCGCCAGCAGCCAACAGGGTGGTCCAGATACGCAGTATTTT
TRBV6-5	.	.	TRBJ1-3	CASTQGFSGNTIYF	TGTGCCAGCACCCAGGGCTTCTCTGGAAACACCATATATTTT
TRBV5-1	few	.	TRBJ1-1	CASRGGGNTEAFF	TGCGCCAGCAGGGGAGGGGGGAACACTGAAGCTTTCTTT
TRBV28	once	.	TRBJ1-5	CASSFTTGPQHF	TGTGCCAGCAGTTTCACGACAGGGCCCCAGCATTTT
TRBV28	.	TRBD1	TRBJ1-2	CASREGARGYTF	TGTGCCAGCAGGGAGGGGGCGCGTGGCTACACCTTC
TRBV5-1	.	.	TRBJ1-1	CASSLVAGNTEAFF	TGCGCCAGCAGCTTGGTCGCGGGGAACACTGAAGCTTTCTTT
TRBV19	.	.	TRBJ1-1	CASSGGEFQAFF	TGTGCCAGTAGTGGGGGGGAGTTTCAAGCTTTCTTT
TRBV28	once	.	TRBJ1-4	CASSSLSAFSEKLFF	TGTGCCAGCAGTTCGTTATCCGCCTTTTCTGAAAAACTGTTTTTT
TRBV19	once	.	TRBJ1-3	CASTRGISASGNTIYF	TGTGCCAGTACCCGGGGGATATCCGCATCCGGAAACACCATATATTTT
TRBV11-2	once	TRBD1	TRBJ2-1	CASSSGQVGVQFF	TGTGCCAGCAGCTCCGGACAGGTTGGAGTACAGTTCTTC
TRBV2	.	.	TRBJ2-1	CASTQQSSYNEQFF	TGTGCCAGCACCCAACAGAGCTCCTACAATGAGCAGTTCTTC
TRBV5-1	.	TRBD2	TRBJ2-3	CASRTSGLTDTQYF	TGCGCCAGCAGGACTAGCGGGTTGACAGATACGCAGTATTTT
TRBV5-1	.	TRBD2	TRBJ2-3	CASRKPLAGVKDTQYF	TGCGCCAGCAGAAAACCCCTAGCGGGAGTTAAGGATACGCAGTATTTT
TRBV5-1	.	TRBD2	TRBJ2-5	CASSLEGGLAGPETQYF	TGCGCCAGCAGCTTGGAAGGTGGCCTAGCGGGACCAGAGACCCAGTACTTC
TRBV5-4	.	.	TRBJ2-2	CASSLHTGELFF	TGTGCCAGCAGCTTACACACCGGGGAGCTGTTTTTT
TRBV6-1	once	.	TRBJ1-5	CASGQQINQPQHF	TGTGCCAGTGGACAGCAGATAAATCAGCCCCAGCATTTT
TRBV6-1	.	TRBD1	TRBJ1-2	CASKDGTGRLGYTF	TGTGCCAGCAAAGACGGGACAGGGCGATTAGGCTACACCTTC
TRBV9	.	TRBD1	TRBJ2-6	CASSPGQGNVLTF	TGTGCCAGCAGTCCGGGACAGGGAAACGTCCTGACTTTC
TRBV28	.	.	TRBJ2-7	CASSLSGTIYEQYF	TGTGCCAGCAGTTTAAGTGGCACGATCTACGAGCAGTACTTC
TRBV5-4	.	TRBD1	TRBJ2-1	CASSFPGQGHEQFF	TGTGCCAGCAGCTTCCCGGGACAGGGCCATGAGCAGTTCTTC